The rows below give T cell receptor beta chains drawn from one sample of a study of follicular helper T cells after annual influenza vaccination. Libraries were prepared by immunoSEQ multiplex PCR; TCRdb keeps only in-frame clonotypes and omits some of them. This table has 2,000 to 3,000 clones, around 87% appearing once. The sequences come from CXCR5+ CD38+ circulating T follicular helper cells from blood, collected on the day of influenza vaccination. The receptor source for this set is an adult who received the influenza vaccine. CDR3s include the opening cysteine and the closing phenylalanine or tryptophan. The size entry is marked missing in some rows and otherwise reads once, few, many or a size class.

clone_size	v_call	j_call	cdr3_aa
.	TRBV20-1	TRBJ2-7	CSVLRSREQYF
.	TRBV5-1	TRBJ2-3	CASSHSSPDRGDTQYF
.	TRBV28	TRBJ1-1	CASSSLGQSDPNTEAFF
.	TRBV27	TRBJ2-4	CASSSGTGPMLAKNIQYF
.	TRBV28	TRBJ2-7	CASRVQGAYEQYF
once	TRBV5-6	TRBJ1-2	CASSLRQGRGFYGYTF
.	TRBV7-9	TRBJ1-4	CASSLGTGGPSGNEKLFF
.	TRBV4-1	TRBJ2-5	CASSHRFGGVQETQYF
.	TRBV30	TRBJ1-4	CACPGGSGEEKLFF
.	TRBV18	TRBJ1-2	CASSPLGTGSPNYGYTF
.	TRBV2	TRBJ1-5	CASSGQGRNQPQHF
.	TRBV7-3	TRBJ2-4	CASSLGAGASGNIQYF
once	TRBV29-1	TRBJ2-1	CSVEDWRLAGGSRFF
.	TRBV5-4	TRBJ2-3	CASSLAMREGTDTQYF
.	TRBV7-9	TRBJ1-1	CASSWGGTEAFF
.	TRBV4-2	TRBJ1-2	CASSQALGQGSSGYTF
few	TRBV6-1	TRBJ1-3	CASSEAGDTIYF
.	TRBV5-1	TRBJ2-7	CASSLEPPGQGGWGHYEQYF
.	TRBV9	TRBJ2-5	CASSVAQRQETQYF
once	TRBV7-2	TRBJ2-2	CASSLDRVITGELFF
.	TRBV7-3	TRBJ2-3	CASSLTPSGTQYF
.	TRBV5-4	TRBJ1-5	CASSLWSGQPQHF
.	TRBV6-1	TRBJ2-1	CASSSGSHNEQFF
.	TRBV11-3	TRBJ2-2	CASSPHPGPAGDTGELFF
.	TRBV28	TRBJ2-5	CASRNSGTVEGTQYF
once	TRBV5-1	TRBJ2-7	CASSARDTSYEQYF
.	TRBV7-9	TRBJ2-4	CASSLAPFSGTTKNIQYF
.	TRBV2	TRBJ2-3	CASRRGGAVDTQYF
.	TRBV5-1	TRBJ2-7	CASSSSSGRWREQYF
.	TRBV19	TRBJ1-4	CASRGQGASTNEKLFF
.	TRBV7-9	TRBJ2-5	CASQRQGRETQYF
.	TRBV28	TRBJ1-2	CASSLQASYGYTF
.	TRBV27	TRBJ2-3	CASREDRGYPDTQYF
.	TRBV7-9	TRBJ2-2	CASNRDSGGELFF
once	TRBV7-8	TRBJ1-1	CASSLQGNTEAFF
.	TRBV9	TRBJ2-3	CASSMTTGTDTQYF
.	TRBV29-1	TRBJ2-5	CSVEKGTGPQETQYF
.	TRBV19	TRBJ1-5	CASSIRGQGIMGLDQPQHF
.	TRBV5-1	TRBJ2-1	CASNIAGGFVNEQFF
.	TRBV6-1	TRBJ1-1	CASSVNRGPNTEAFF
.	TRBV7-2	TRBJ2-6	CASSRTGASSGANVLTF
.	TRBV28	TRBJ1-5	CASSLQGLGDGNQPQHF
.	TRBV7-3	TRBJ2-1	CASSVAGTGKQQFF
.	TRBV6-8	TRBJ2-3	CASSDTGTSGGGTDTQYF
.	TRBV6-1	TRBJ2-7	CASSVQTGTNYEQYF
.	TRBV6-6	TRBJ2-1	CASRTWGGEQFF
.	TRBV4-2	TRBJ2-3	CASSQAELADTDTQYF
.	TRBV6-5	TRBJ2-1	CASSYSRLAGGPEQFF
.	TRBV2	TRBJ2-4	CASSVRFGAAKNIQYF
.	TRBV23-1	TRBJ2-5	CATPAYQETQYF
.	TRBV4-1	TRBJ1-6	CASSQEGLQGALNSPLHF
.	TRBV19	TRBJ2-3	CASSETGGIDTQYF
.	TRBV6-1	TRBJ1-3	CASSADTAGNTIYF
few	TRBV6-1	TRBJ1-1	CASSEAFGLNTEAFF
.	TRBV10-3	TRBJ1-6	CAISEKGQGASPLHF
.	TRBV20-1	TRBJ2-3	CSGQVEDTQYF